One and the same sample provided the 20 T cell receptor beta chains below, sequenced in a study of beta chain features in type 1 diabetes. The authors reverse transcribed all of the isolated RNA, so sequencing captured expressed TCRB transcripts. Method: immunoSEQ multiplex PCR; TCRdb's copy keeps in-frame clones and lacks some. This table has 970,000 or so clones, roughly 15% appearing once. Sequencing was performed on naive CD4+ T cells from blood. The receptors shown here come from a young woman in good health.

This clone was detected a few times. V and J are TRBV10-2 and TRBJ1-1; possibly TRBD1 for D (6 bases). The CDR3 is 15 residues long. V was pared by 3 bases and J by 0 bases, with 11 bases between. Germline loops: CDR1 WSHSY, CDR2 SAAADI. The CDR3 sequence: CASSDGGGMNTEAFF. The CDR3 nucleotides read TGCGCCAGCAGTGACGGGGGCGGGATGAACACTGAAGCTTTCTTT.

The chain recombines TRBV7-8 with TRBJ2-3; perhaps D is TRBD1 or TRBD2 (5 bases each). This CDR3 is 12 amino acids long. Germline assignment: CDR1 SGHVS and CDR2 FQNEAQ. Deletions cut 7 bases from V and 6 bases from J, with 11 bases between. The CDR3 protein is CASNPWGDTQYF. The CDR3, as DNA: TGTGCCAGCAACCCCTGGGGGGATACGCAGTATTTT.

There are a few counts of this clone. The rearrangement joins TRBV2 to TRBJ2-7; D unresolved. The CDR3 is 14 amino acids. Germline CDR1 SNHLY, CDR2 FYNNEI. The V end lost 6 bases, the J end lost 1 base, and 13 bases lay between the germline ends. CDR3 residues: CASSADIASYEQYF. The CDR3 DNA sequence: TGTGCCAGCAGCGCGGATATTGCATCCTACGAGCAGTACTTC.

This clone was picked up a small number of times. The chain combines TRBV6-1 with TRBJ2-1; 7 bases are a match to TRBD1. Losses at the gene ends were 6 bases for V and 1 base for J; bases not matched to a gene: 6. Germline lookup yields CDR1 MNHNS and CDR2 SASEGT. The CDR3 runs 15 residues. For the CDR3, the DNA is TGTGCCAGCAGACGTCGACAGGGATCCTACAATGAGCAGTTCTTC. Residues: CASRRRQGSYNEQFF.

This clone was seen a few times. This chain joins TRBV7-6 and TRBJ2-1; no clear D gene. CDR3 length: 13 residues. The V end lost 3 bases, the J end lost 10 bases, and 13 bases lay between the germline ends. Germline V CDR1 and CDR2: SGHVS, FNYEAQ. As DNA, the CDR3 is TGTGCCAGCAGCTTTGGTGTCCTCGGGGAGCAGTTCTTC. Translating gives CASSFGVLGEQFF.

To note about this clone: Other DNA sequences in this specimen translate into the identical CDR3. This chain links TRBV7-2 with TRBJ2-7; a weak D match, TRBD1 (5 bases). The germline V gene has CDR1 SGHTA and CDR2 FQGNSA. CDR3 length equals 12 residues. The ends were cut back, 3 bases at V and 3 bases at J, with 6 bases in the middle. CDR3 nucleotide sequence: TGTGCCAGCAGCTTCGACAGCTACGAGCAGTACTTC. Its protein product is CASSFDSYEQYF.

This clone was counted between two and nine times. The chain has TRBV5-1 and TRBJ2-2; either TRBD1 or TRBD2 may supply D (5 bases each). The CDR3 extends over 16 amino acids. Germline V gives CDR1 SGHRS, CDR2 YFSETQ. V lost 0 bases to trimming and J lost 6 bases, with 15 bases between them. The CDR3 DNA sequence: TGCGCCAGCAGCTTGGGGAGGACTGACAGTGCCGGGGAGCTGTTTTTT. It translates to CASSLGRTDSAGELFF.

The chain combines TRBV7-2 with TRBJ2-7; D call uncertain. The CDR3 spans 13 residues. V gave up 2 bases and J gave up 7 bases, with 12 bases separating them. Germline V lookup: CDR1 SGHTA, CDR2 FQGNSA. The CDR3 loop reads CASSLFAGAEQYF. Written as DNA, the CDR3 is TGTGCCAGCAGCTTATTCGCAGGTGCAGAGCAGTACTTC. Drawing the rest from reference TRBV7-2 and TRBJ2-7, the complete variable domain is GAGVSQSPSNKVTEKGKDVELRCDPISGHTALYWYRQSLGQGLEFLIYFQGNSAPDKSGLPSDRFSAERTGGSVSTLTIQRTQQEDSAVYLCASSLFAGAEQYFGPGTRLTVT.

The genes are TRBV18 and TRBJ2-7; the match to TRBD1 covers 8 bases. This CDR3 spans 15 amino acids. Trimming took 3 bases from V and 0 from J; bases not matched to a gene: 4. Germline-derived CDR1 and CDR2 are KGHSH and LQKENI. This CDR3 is CASSPGQASSYEQYF. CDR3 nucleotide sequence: TGTGCCAGCTCACCGGGACAGGCGAGCTCCTACGAGCAGTACTTC. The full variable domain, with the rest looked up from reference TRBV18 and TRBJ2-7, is NAGVMQNPRHLVRRRGQEARLRCSPMKGHSHVYWYRQLPEEGLKFMVYLQKENIIDESGMPKERFSAEFPKEGPSILRIQQVVRGDSAAYFCASSPGQASSYEQYFGPGTRLTVT.

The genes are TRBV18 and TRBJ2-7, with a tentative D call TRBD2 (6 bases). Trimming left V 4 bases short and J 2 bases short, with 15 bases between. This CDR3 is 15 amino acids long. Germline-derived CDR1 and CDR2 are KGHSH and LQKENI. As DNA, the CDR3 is TGTGCCAGCTCACGTACCCCGGGGGACCCCTACGAGCAGTACTTC. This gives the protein CASSRTPGDPYEQYF.

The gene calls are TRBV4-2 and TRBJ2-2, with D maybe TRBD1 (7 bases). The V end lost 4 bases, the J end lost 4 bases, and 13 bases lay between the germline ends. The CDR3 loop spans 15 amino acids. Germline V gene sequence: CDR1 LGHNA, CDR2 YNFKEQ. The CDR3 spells CASSPRQGLTGELFF. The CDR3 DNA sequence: TGTGCCAGCAGCCCCCGACAGGGACTCACCGGGGAGCTGTTTTTT.

The CDR3 sequence: CASKAAGANVLTF. The DNA of the CDR3 is TGCGCCAGCAAAGCAGCTGGGGCCAACGTCCTGACTTTC. J is TRBJ2-6 and V is TRBV5-1; D is unclear. Germline CDR1 SGHRS, CDR2 YFSETQ. V dropped 6 bases and J dropped 2 bases, with 6 bases sitting between them. The CDR3 consists of 13 residues.

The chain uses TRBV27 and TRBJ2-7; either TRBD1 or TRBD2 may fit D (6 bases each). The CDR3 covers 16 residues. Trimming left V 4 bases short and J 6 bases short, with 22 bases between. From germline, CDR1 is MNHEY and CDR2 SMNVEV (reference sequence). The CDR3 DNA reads TGTGCCAGCAGTTCCCCATTGTGGAGGGGGTCCGGCGAGCAGTACTTC. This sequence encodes CASSSPLWRGSGEQYF.

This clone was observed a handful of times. The CDR3 sequence is CASSVTKAGNSYEQYF. CDR3 nucleotide sequence: TGTGCCAGCAGCGTCACTAAAGCGGGAAATTCCTACGAGCAGTACTTC. The chain joins TRBV9 to TRBJ2-7; 7 bases align to TRBD2. The CDR3 is made up of 16 amino acids. J lost 1 base, V lost 2 bases, and 9 bases had no gene match. In germline, CDR1 is SGDLS, CDR2 YYNGEE.

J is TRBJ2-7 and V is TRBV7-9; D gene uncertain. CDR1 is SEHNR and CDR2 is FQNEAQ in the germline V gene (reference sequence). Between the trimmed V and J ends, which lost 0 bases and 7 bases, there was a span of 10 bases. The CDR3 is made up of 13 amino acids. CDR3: CASSLAPNLEQYF. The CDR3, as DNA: TGTGCCAGCAGCTTAGCCCCGAATTTGGAGCAGTACTTC.

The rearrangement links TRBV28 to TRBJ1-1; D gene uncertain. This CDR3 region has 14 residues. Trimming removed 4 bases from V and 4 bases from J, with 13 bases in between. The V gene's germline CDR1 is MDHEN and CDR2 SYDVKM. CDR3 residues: CASSSAEAPTEAFF. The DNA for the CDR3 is TGTGCCAGCAGTTCAGCGGAGGCCCCCACTGAAGCTTTCTTT.

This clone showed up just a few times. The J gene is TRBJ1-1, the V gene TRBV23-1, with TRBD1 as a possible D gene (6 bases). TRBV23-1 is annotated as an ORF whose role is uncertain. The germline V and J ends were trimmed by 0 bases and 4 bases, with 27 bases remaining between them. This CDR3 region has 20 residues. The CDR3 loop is CASSQSGQGKGVGRSTEAFF. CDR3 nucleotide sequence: TGCGCCAGCAGTCAATCGGGGCAGGGGAAGGGGGTCGGGAGGAGCACTGAAGCTTTCTTT.

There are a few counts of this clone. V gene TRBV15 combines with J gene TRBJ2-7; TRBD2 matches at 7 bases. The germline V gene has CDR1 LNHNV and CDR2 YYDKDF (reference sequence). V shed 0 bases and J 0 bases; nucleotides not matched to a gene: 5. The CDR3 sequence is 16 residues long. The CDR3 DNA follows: TGTGCCACCAGCAGAGAGCCATGGGACTACTCCTACGAGCAGTACTTC. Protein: CATSREPWDYSYEQYF.

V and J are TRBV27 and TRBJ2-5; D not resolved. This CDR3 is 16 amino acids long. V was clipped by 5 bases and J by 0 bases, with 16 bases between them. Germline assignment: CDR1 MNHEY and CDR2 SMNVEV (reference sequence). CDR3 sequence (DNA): TGTGCCAGCAGTCCCCGAACTACCCTGTACCAAGAGACCCAGTACTTC. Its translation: CASSPRTTLYQETQYF.

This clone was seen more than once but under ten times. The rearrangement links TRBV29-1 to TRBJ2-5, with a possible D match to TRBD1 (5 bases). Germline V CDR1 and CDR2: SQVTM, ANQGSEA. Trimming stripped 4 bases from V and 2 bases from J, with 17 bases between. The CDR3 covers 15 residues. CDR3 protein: CSVGSPHRNQETQYF. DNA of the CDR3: TGCAGCGTTGGGTCACCCCACAGGAATCAAGAGACCCAGTACTTC.